This T cell receptor beta chain was sequenced for a study of blood T cell repertoires in COVID-19 (dated by TCRdb to about 2020). As for the study more broadly: Collaborator samples came from the United States, Italy and Spain and covered acute and convalescent phases of COVID-19. The material from the prospective study consisted of cDNA or gDNA derived from T cells, B-cell-depleted T cells, or PBMCs. Deeply sampled blood TCRbeta repertoires from subjects exposed to, actively infected with, or recovered from COVID-19 were included in the dataset. A freely available public database, intended as a resource for researchers studying the immune response to SARS-CoV-2, is where the repertoires were released. Samples came from the ongoing ImmuneRACE study (first 160 participants) plus 1,254 subjects from 6 global collaborators. Nearly every sample came with metadata listing a de-identified subject ID, COVID-19 status, age in years and sex. Where HLA class I and class II types were available, the types were taken from metadata supplied by the sample provider, not from assay-based typing. General findings and caveats noted by the study authors: The quantity of clinical and demographic metadata differed by source and by participant and was supplied without curation.

One collaborating source in Seattle enrolled patients while the patients were actively infected and followed the patients over time throughout the course of disease. Collaborating institutions collected whole blood in K2EDTA tubes following their own protocols. For TCRbeta analysis, collaborators shipped samples in one of three forms: frozen whole blood, isolated PBMCs, or DNA extracted from either of those sample types. V is cut back by 3 bases and J by 9 bases, with 3 bases in the junction unmatched. Taken from cysteine to phenylalanine, the CDR3 has 13 residues. CDR3 DNA is the only sequence kept; it has 39 bases, read in frame from the first base. For CDR1 and CDR2, the germline V gene lists MNHNS and SASEGT. A few counts support this clone. Its antigen remains undetermined. The record has no base qualities; no much larger clone is one base away. TCRbeta CDR3 regions were amplified from genomic DNA using the immunoSEQ Assay, a bias-controlled multiplex PCR. As for the original processing: Nucleated cell counts per sample were estimated from amplification of reference gene primers within the assay. To quantify the absolute abundance of each unique TCRbeta CDR3 rearrangement, sequence reads were collapsed and filtered. For each sample, productive Simpson clonality was calculated by taking the square root of Simpson's diversity index across productive rearrangements. The table comes from immuneACCESS by way of TCRdb, which keeps in-frame sequences with V and J called. Part of the clones is missing from these tables; in studies checked, under half for an unresolved V gene and the rest for unknown reasons. Clonal size and the V and J genes are those of that table, whereas D and trimming came from the DNA. The sample data list around 190,000 clones, and about 88% of these were observed just once. Over 15% of the sample comes from the top ten.

Sequencing was performed on peripheral blood. The V gene is TRBV6-1 and the J gene is TRBJ2-3, with 10 bases in between that match TRBD2. This TCR came from a man aged 50 or older with COVID-19, enrolled during active disease. The nucleotides are TGTGCCAGCAGTGATTTAGCGGGGGGAACGCAGTATTTT. It codes for CASSDLAGGTQYF.